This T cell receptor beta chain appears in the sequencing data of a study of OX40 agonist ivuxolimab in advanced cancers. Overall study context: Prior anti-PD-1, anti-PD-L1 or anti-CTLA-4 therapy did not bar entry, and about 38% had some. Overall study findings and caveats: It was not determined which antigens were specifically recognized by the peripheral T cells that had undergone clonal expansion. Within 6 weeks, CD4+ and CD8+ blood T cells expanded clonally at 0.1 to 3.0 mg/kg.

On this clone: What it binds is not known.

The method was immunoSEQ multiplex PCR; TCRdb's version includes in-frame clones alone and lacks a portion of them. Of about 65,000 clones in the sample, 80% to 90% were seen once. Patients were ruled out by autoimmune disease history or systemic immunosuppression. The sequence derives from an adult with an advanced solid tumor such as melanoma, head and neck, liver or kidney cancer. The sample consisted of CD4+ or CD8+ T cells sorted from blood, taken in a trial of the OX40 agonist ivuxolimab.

CDR3 in amino acids: CASSPRGGATDTQYF. DNA of the CDR3: TGTGCCAGCAGCCCCCGGGGAGGGGCCACAGATACGCAGTATTTT. The rearrangement links TRBV11-3 to TRBJ2-3, with 7 bases aligning to TRBD2. The CDR3 is made up of 15 amino acids. In germline, CDR1 is SGHNT, CDR2 YENEEA. V trimming: 5 bases; J trimming: 2 bases; junction bases outside the gene matches: 7.